These 21 T cell receptor beta chains came from one sample sequenced in a study of shared clonotypes between healthy human individuals. Generated by immunoSEQ multiplex PCR, the TCRdb table keeps only in-frame clones and is missing some. In the table there are about 110,000 clones, roughly two thirds of which are singletons. The sample taken for sequencing was memory CD8+ T cells sorted from blood. Subset specified: CD45RO+ cells pooled with CCR7-negative TemRA cells. The receptors come from a woman under 40 in good health.

This rearrangement joins TRBV10-3 to TRBJ2-7, with D possibly called TRBD1 or TRBD2 (5 bases each). The CDR3 has 16 residues. V was pared by 0 bases and J by 2 bases, with 14 bases between. The V gene's germline CDR1 is ENHRY and CDR2 SYGVKD. The CDR3 sequence: CAISESIGATPYEQYF. DNA for the CDR3: TGTGCCATCAGTGAGTCGATCGGGGCTACCCCCTACGAGCAGTACTTC.

This chain joins TRBV7-9 and TRBJ1-2; tentative D call: TRBD1 (5 bases). The V and J ends lost 0 bases and 3 bases respectively, with 17 bases between them. The CDR3 totals 17 residues. CDR1 SEHNR and CDR2 FQNEAQ come from the germline V gene (reference sequence). The CDR3 spells CASSLAQGDPHYYGYTF. CDR3 DNA: TGTGCCAGCAGCTTAGCGCAAGGGGACCCACATTACTATGGCTACACCTTC.

The rearrangement joins TRBV6-1 to TRBJ1-5; D is ambiguous. The CDR3 extends over 14 amino acids. Between the trimmed V and J ends, which lost 6 bases and 7 bases, there was a span of 16 bases. Germline assignment: CDR1 MNHNS and CDR2 SASEGT. For the CDR3, the DNA is TGTGCCAGCAGGTCCCCAGGTGAGGCCCAGCCCCAGCATTTT. It encodes CASRSPGEAQPQHF.

A few counts support this clone. The chain employs TRBV5-6 and TRBJ2-7; perhaps TRBD1 as D (5 bases). Deletions cut 0 bases from V and 2 bases from J, with 9 bases between. CDR1 is SGHDT and CDR2 is YYEEEE in the germline V gene. The CDR3 has 14 amino acids. The CDR3 loop is CASSLGQRTYEQYF. The CDR3 region has the DNA TGTGCCAGCAGCTTGGGACAGAGAACCTACGAGCAGTACTTC.

V is TRBV7-2 and J is TRBJ2-3; D not certain. This CDR3 region has 13 residues. Trimming removed 1 base at V and 6 bases at J, with 8 bases between. CDR1 and CDR2 from the germline V gene are SGHTA and FQGNSA. As DNA, the CDR3 is TGTGCCAGCAGCTTAGTTTTGGCTGATACGCAGTATTTT. As protein: CASSLVLADTQYF. The variable domain in full, completed from reference TRBV7-2 and TRBJ2-3, reads GAGVSQSPSNKVTEKGKDVELRCDPISGHTALYWYRQSLGQGLEFLIYFQGNSAPDKSGLPSDRFSAERTGGSVSTLTIQRTQQEDSAVYLCASSLVLADTQYFGPGTRLTVL.

The V and J genes are TRBV18 and TRBJ1-5, with D tentatively TRBD1 (5 bases). This CDR3 has 17 residues. The germline V gene has CDR1 KGHSH and CDR2 LQKENI. Trimming pared 1 base from V and 0 bases from J, leaving 13 bases between. CDR3 region: CASSPRRQNYSNQPQHF. The CDR3 nucleotides read TGTGCCAGCTCACCACGGAGACAGAATTATAGCAATCAGCCCCAGCATTTT.

The chain has TRBV6-5 and TRBJ2-7; D assignment may be TRBD1 or TRBD2 (5 bases each). V lost 5 bases, J lost 5 bases, and 10 bases lay in between. The V gene's germline CDR1 is MNHEY and CDR2 SVGAGI. This CDR3 is 12 amino acids long. The CDR3 nucleotides read TGTGCCAGCAGTCTGGGGACGGACGAGCAGTACTTC. It is translated as CASSLGTDEQYF.

This clone was detected a few times. The rearrangement uses TRBV9 and TRBJ2-3; 9 nucleotides align to TRBD1. V lost 4 bases and J lost 4; bases outside the gene matches: 7. Germline V lookup: CDR1 SGDLS, CDR2 YYNGEE. This CDR3 comprises 15 residues. DNA of the CDR3: TGTGCCAGCAGCCCGGACAGGGGTTCGTCAGATACGCAGTATTTT. Its translation: CASSPDRGSSDTQYF.

The chain's CDR3 is CASRAGAEQYF. The CDR3 nucleotides are TGTGCCAGCAGGGCAGGGGCCGAGCAGTACTTC. The rearrangement links TRBV6-1 to TRBJ2-7; the D gene is possibly TRBD1 (6 bases). V was pared by 6 bases and J by 6 bases, with 9 bases between. Germline CDR1 and CDR2: MNHNS and SASEGT. The CDR3 contains 11 residues.

The chain has TRBV20-1 and TRBJ2-1; D is possibly TRBD1 or TRBD2 (5 bases each). In germline, CDR1 is DFQATT, CDR2 SNEGSKA (reference sequence). The CDR3 sequence is 11 residues long. Trimming took 4 bases from V and 8 from J, leaving 9 bases between them. CDR3 sequence (DNA): TGCAGTGCTATGGGGGTGTATGAGCAGTTCTTC. Protein: CSAMGVYEQFF.

The sample holds one count of this clone. The chain carries TRBV19 and TRBJ1-1; 7 bases match TRBD1. V trimming: 9 bases; J trimming: 4 bases; junction bases outside the gene matches: 14. Germline CDR1 LNHDA, CDR2 SQIVND (reference sequence). The CDR3 is 15 residues long. In nucleotides, the CDR3 is TGTGCCAGCGTCCCCCCGACAGGGATTGGCACTGAAGCTTTCTTT. Encoded protein: CASVPPTGIGTEAFF.

This clone came up a few times. V is TRBV11-3 and J is TRBJ2-2; TRBD2 is a possible D gene (6 bases). Between the trimmed V and J ends, which lost 3 bases and 3 bases, there was a span of 11 bases. This CDR3 comprises 15 residues. Germline CDR1 SGHNT, CDR2 YENEEA. For the CDR3, the DNA is TGTGCCAGCAGCTTGTCCGGGAGCCACACCGGGGAGCTGTTTTTT. It is translated as CASSLSGSHTGELFF.

This clone was seen more than once but under ten times. The gene calls are TRBV4-1 and TRBJ2-1, with 12 bases that match TRBD2. CDR3 size: 16 residues. V trimming: 0 bases; J trimming: 12 bases; junction bases outside the gene matches: 9. Germline V gives CDR1 MGHRA, CDR2 YSYEKL. CDR3 coding DNA: TGCGCCAGCAGCCAAGATCCGACTAGCGGGAGTCCGTGGCAGTTCTTC. This gives the protein CASSQDPTSGSPWQFF.

This clone was detected a few times. CDR3 nucleotides: TGTGCCAGCAGCTTTGCTGCCCGGGGCCCTGGGGCCAACGTCCTGACTTTC. It is translated as CASSFAARGPGANVLTF. This chain uses TRBV13 with TRBJ2-6; the D call may be TRBD1 or TRBD2 (5 bases each). Per the germline V gene, CDR1 is PRHDT and CDR2 is FYEKMQ (reference sequence). Between the trimmed V and J ends, which lost 3 bases and 2 bases, there was a span of 14 bases. The CDR3 covers 17 residues.

The J gene is TRBJ2-3, the V gene TRBV30, with no clear D. Germline V gene data show CDR1 as GTSNPN and CDR2 as SVGIG (reference sequence). The V end lost 7 bases, the J end lost 6 bases, and 8 bases lay between the germline ends. The CDR3 is 10 amino acids. The CDR3 coding sequence is TGTGCCTTGGACGGGGATACGCAGTATTTT. It is translated as CALDGDTQYF.

The chain combines TRBV6-6 with TRBJ1-5, with D uncertain. V was trimmed by 3 bases and J by 9 bases, leaving 18 bases between them. CDR1 is MNHNY, CDR2 SVGAGI, per germline (reference sequence). The CDR3 has 15 residues. The DNA of the CDR3 is TGTGCCAGCAGTTATCGCCTCTCCCGGGGTGGGCCCCAGCATTTT. Amino acids: CASSYRLSRGGPQHF.

CDR3 sequence (DNA): TGTGCCAGCACTGGACTTACCGTGGCTTTCGACGAAGCTTTCTTT. Its protein is CASTGLTVAFDEAFF. The chain uses TRBV6-1 and TRBJ1-1, with no clear D. Germline V gives CDR1 MNHNS, CDR2 SASEGT. V lost 7 bases, J lost 8 bases, and 23 bases lay in between. The CDR3 is 15 residues long.

The chain is built from TRBV29-1 and TRBJ2-5, with 9 positions matching TRBD2. The last part of the DNA fits TRBJ2-7 better; the J call may be wrong. CDR1 and CDR2 from the germline V gene are SQVTM and ANQGSEA. The CDR3 sequence is 14 residues long. The CDR3 region has the DNA TGCAGCGTTGTTTCTGGCGGGAGGGCCCACGAGCAGTACTTC. It codes for CSVVSGGRAHEQYF.

As DNA, the CDR3 is TGTGCCAGCAGCAAAGGACTAGCGGCCTACGAGCAGTACTTC. Protein product: CASSKGLAAYEQYF. The chain carries TRBV14 and TRBJ2-7; 10 nucleotides align to TRBD2. Germline assignment: CDR1 SGHDN and CDR2 FVKESK. Unmatched junction bases numbered 3, after V lost 5 bases and J lost 2 bases. This CDR3 is 14 amino acids long.

Here the CDR3 reads CASRKTSGIGNEQFF. The CDR3 DNA is TGTGCCAGCAGGAAGACTAGCGGAATCGGCAATGAGCAGTTCTTC. The rearrangement uses TRBV7-8 and TRBJ2-1, with 9 bases lining up with TRBD2. CDR1 SGHVS and CDR2 FQNEAQ come from the germline V gene. J was trimmed by 6 bases and V by 6 bases; bases with no gene match: 9. The CDR3 contains 15 residues.

This rearrangement joins TRBV6-5 to TRBJ1-1, with TRBD1 identical over 7 bases. Germline CDR1 is MNHEY and CDR2 is SVGAGI. The CDR3 extends over 12 amino acids. V gave up 8 bases and J gave up 6 bases; unmatched junction bases: 6. The CDR3 nucleotides read TGTGCCAGCGGCCCAGGACAGGCTGAAGCTTTCTTT. Its translation is CASGPGQAEAFF.